This TCR beta chain is from a study of blood T cell repertoires in COVID-19. Trimming removed 0 bases from V and 3 bases from J; junction bases left unmatched: 5. This CDR3 is 15 amino acids long. Per the germline V gene, CDR1 is SGDLS and CDR2 is YYNGEE. Profiling relied on immunoSEQ multiplex PCR, and the TCRdb table lists in-frame clones only, not all of them. The table shows some 200,000 clones, with about 90% occurring only once. The rearrangement uses TRBV9 and TRBJ2-7; 8 nucleotides align to TRBD2. The sequencing input was peripheral blood. The TCR originated in a young woman who had recovered from COVID-19. CDR3 protein: CASSVGVAGNYEQYF. The CDR3 DNA follows: TGTGCCAGCAGCGTAGGGGTAGCGGGGAACTACGAGCAGTACTTC.